These 15 T cell receptor beta chains originate from one sample sequenced in a study of blood T cell repertoires in COVID-19. The protocol was immunoSEQ multiplex PCR, while the TCRdb copy is restricted to in-frame clones and leaves out a portion. Among about 100,000 clones listed, approximately 84% were seen once. The source material was peripheral blood. Source of these receptors: a man aged 40-55 years with active or convalescent COVID-19.

The chain joins TRBV5-1 to TRBJ1-2; D not certain. This CDR3 is 11 amino acids long. Per germline, CDR1 SGHRS and CDR2 YFSETQ. V lost 7 bases and J 4 bases, leaving 8 bases between the germline ends. The CDR3 bases are TGCGCCAGCGGGTACAGCTATGGCTACACCTTC. Translating gives CASGYSYGYTF.

V and J are TRBV30 and TRBJ1-2; possible D gene TRBD1, 5 bases. V lost 0 bases and J 2 bases, leaving 10 bases between the germline ends. Germline V gene sequence: CDR1 GTSNPN, CDR2 SVGIG (reference sequence). This CDR3 is 14 amino acids long. The CDR3 DNA reads TGTGCCTGGAGTGTCTTCAGGGTAAACTATGGCTACACCTTC. This sequence encodes CAWSVFRVNYGYTF.

The V gene is TRBV6-2 or TRBV6-3, the J gene TRBJ1-1; D is undetermined. CDR1 and CDR2 (germline): MNHEY, SVGEGT. The V and J ends lost 2 bases and 7 bases respectively, with 8 bases between them. The CDR3 has 12 residues. The CDR3 coding sequence is TGTGCCAGCAGTTACGGAGGCGGTGAAGCTTTCTTT. Its translation: CASSYGGGEAFF.

This clone was seen a single time. CDR3 in amino acids: CASSQDPDISYEQYF. The CDR3 DNA reads TGCGCCAGCAGCCAAGATCCGGACATCTCCTACGAGCAGTACTTC. The rearrangement joins TRBV4-3 to TRBJ2-7, with D possibly TRBD1 on 5 matching bases. V lost 0 bases to trimming and J lost 0 bases, with 9 bases between them. The CDR3 contains 15 residues. The germline V gene has CDR1 LGHNA and CDR2 YSLEER.

The rearrangement links TRBV10-2 to TRBJ1-1; no definite D call. CDR3 size: 13 residues. Germline loops: CDR1 WSHSY, CDR2 SAAADI. Trimming removed 0 bases from V and 4 bases from J, with 6 bases in between. The CDR3 protein is CASSESSRTEAFF. The CDR3 nucleotides are TGCGCCAGCAGTGAGTCGAGTCGCACTGAAGCTTTCTTT.

This sequence joins TRBV4-2 and TRBJ1-2, with 7 bases lining up with TRBD1. V dropped 1 base and J dropped 4; count of bases not matched to a gene: 12. CDR3 length: 17 residues. Germline CDR1 is LGHNA and CDR2 is YNFKEQ. The chain's CDR3 is CASSQAPGTASIYGYTF. The CDR3 region has the DNA TGTGCCAGCAGCCAAGCCCCCGGGACAGCTAGCATCTATGGCTACACCTTC.

The rearrangement joins TRBV2 to TRBJ2-5, with 9 bases identical to TRBD1. Per the germline V gene, CDR1 is SNHLY and CDR2 is FYNNEI. The V segment lost 6 bases and the J segment 5 bases; nucleotides outside the gene matches: 4. This CDR3 spans 13 amino acids. The CDR3 reads CASRVTGGETQYF. DNA for the CDR3: TGTGCCAGCAGGGTGACAGGGGGGGAGACCCAGTACTTC.

The chain uses TRBV4-1 and TRBJ2-7; 11 nucleotides align to TRBD2. V gave up 3 bases and J gave up 2 bases; unmatched junction bases: 6. This CDR3 region has 16 residues. From germline, CDR1 is MGHRA and CDR2 YSYEKL. CDR3 coding DNA: TGCGCCAGCAGCCACCAGGGACTAGCGGTTACCTACGAGCAGTACTTC. This sequence encodes CASSHQGLAVTYEQYF.

The gene calls are TRBV19 and TRBJ2-1; D is possibly TRBD2 (6 bases). V was shortened by 7 bases and J by 8 bases, with 18 bases between the two germline ends. The CDR3 runs to 14 residues. Germline CDR1 LNHDA, CDR2 SQIVND (reference sequence). Here the CDR3 reads CASTTPRGFDEQFF. CDR3 DNA: TGTGCCAGTACCACCCCCCGGGGGTTCGATGAGCAGTTCTTC.

This clone was picked up one time. This sequence joins TRBV6-1 and TRBJ2-7, with 7 bases that match TRBD1. This CDR3 region has 16 residues. Per germline, CDR1 MNHNS and CDR2 SASEGT. Trimming at V came to 4 bases and at J to 0 bases, leaving 9 bases not matched to a gene. The DNA of the CDR3 is TGTGCCAGCAGTGGGAACAGGGGAGAGGGCTCCTACGAGCAGTACTTC. Translation gives CASSGNRGEGSYEQYF.

The chain is built from TRBV6-5 and TRBJ1-6; the D gene is possibly TRBD1 (6 bases). The CDR3 is 15 residues long. V was cut by 6 bases and J by 9 bases, with 18 bases left in between. The V gene's germline CDR1 is MNHEY and CDR2 SVGAGI. CDR3 nucleotides: TGTGCCAGCAGCTCTCCGGGGCAGGGGCTTTCACCCCTCCACTTT. It specifies CASSSPGQGLSPLHF.

The rearrangement uses TRBV2 and TRBJ1-1, with 12 positions matching TRBD1. The CDR3 loop spans 16 amino acids. From germline, CDR1 is SNHLY and CDR2 FYNNEI. The junction had 5 bases not matched to a gene; V was cut back by 5 bases and J by 1 base. The CDR3 DNA reads as TGTGCCAGCAGTATGGGGACAGGGGGCTGGAACACTGAAGCTTTCTTT. Encoded protein: CASSMGTGGWNTEAFF.

The CDR3 sequence is CAIRLAGRNEQYF. Written as DNA, the CDR3 is TGTGCCATCAGGCTAGCGGGGAGGAACGAGCAGTACTTC. V is TRBV10-3 and J is TRBJ2-7, with 9 bases fitting TRBD2. The CDR3 contains 13 residues. The J segment lost 5 bases and the V segment lost 6 bases, leaving 5 bases of the junction unmatched. Per germline, CDR1 ENHRY and CDR2 SYGVKD.

The chain links TRBV19 to TRBJ1-3; D is perhaps TRBD1 (5 bases). Germline CDR1 and CDR2: LNHDA and SQIVND (reference sequence). The CDR3 loop spans 17 amino acids. The V and J ends lost 0 bases and 0 bases respectively, with 12 bases between them. The CDR3 here is CASSIDTGRISGNTIYF. The DNA of the CDR3 is TGTGCCAGTAGTATAGATACAGGACGGATCTCTGGAAACACCATATATTTT.

The chain recombines TRBV30 with TRBJ1-6, with 7 bases fitting TRBD1. The ends lost 4 bases at V and 8 bases at J; junction bases unmatched: 8. CDR3 size: 14 residues. Per germline, CDR1 GTSNPN and CDR2 SVGIG (reference sequence). CDR3 sequence reads: CAWTWRDRDSPLHF. In DNA form, the CDR3 reads TGTGCCTGGACCTGGAGAGACAGGGATTCACCCCTCCACTTT.